These T cell receptor beta chains were read from a single sample in a study of blood T cell repertoires in COVID-19. Libraries were prepared by immunoSEQ multiplex PCR; TCRdb keeps only in-frame clonotypes and omits some of them. The sample shows 100,000 to 120,000 clones, roughly four fifths of them seen only once. The sequenced material came from peripheral blood. These receptors all stem from a woman aged 80 or over with acute or convalescent COVID-19. Both conserved end residues are trimmed from each CDR3. The order of the fields is J gene, clone size, V gene, CDR3 protein. Some rows mark clone size as missing; the rest say once, few, many or name a class of expanded clone.

TRBJ2-7,.,TRBV28,ASIFSGGSREQY
TRBJ1-5,.,TRBV5-8,ASSLTGWGNQPQH
TRBJ2-1,.,TRBV2,AGREGGEQF
TRBJ1-3,.,TRBV27,ASSLKTDESGNTIY
TRBJ2-1,few,TRBV27,ASSSPPRTSGIYNEQF
TRBJ2-7,once,TRBV5-1,ASSLLAGGLSSYEQY
TRBJ2-6,.,TRBV19,ASSVSFSGANVLT
TRBJ1-1,.,TRBV30,AWTGTGAMEAF
TRBJ1-1,.,TRBV11-2,ASSLVWTGRRGNTEAF
TRBJ2-2,.,TRBV5-5,ASSLREGSTGELF
TRBJ2-5,many,TRBV2,ASKMEQVKETQY
TRBJ2-1,.,TRBV7-9,ASSLATSGTDNEQF
TRBJ2-2,.,TRBV30,AWSVIANTGELF
TRBJ2-2,few,TRBV7-9,ASSLQFGQPEGELF
TRBJ1-3,.,TRBV30,AWSNRETGNTIY
TRBJ2-7,.,TRBV5-4,ASSYRAGAYEQY
TRBJ2-5,.,TRBV10-3,AIGRESETQY
TRBJ1-4,once,TRBV28,ASSLIRFNEKLF
TRBJ2-5,.,TRBV5-1,ASSLNDNQETQY
TRBJ2-2,.,TRBV9,ASSVLLAGVNTGELF
TRBJ2-2,.,TRBV10-3,ANSGAGADTGELF
TRBJ1-4,.,TRBV5-1,ASSLGSSTGAREKLF
TRBJ2-5,.,TRBV7-2,ASSRRADTETQY
TRBJ1-6,.,TRBV15,ATSRDRDRPNSPLH
TRBJ2-1,.,TRBV7-9,ASSWTGDEQF
TRBJ2-5,.,TRBV11-2,ASSPLRTSGVETQY
TRBJ2-1,.,TRBV29-1,SVELLDSALNEQF
TRBJ1-2,.,TRBV27,ASSLRGLYGYT
TRBJ2-1,.,TRBV5-1,ASSLGLADYNEQF
TRBJ1-3,.,TRBV12-3/TRBV12-4,ASSLTAGNTIY
TRBJ1-1,.,TRBV7-9,ASSLVRGDTEAF